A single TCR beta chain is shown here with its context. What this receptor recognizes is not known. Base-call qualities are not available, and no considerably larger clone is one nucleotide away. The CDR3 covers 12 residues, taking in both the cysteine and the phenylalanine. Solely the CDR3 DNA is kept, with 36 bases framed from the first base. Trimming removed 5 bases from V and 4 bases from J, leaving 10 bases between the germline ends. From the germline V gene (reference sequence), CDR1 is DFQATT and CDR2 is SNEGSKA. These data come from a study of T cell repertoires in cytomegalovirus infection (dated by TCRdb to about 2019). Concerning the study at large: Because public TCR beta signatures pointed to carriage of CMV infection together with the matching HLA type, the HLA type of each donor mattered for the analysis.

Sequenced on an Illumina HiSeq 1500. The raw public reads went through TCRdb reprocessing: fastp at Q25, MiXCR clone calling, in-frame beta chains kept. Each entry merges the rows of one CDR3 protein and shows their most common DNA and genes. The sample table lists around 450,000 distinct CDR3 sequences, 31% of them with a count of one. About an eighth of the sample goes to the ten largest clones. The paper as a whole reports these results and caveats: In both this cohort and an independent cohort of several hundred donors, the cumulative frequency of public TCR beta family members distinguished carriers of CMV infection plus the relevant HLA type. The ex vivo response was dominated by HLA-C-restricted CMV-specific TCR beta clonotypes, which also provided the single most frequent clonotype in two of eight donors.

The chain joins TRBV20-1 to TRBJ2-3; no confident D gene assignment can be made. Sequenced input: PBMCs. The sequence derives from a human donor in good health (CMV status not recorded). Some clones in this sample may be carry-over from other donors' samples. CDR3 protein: CSALLGPDTQYF. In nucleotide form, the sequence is TGCAGTGCTCTACTCGGCCCAGATACGCAGTATTTT.